This T cell receptor (beta chain) was obtained from a study of CD8 T cells in ankylosing spondylitis. This clonotype was seen repeatedly, ten times or more. MiXCR, run by TCRdb on the 5' RACE reads, gives a single entry per CDR3 protein. The sample comprises 150,000 to 200,000 distinct CDR3 sequences, approximately 13% of which are singletons, and approximately 10% rests with the top ten. The CDR3 is 14 residues long. V lost 6 bases to trimming and J lost 4 bases; unmatched junction nucleotides: 8. The germline CDR1 and CDR2 sequences are DFQATT and SNEGSKA (reference sequence). The gene calls are TRBV20-1 and TRBJ1-3; TRBD1 agrees at 8 bases. The sample comprised blood, either unsorted or a sorted T cell fraction (not recorded which). The clonotype originates from a female donor with ankylosing spondylitis or in good health (not recorded which). The CDR3 nucleotides are TGCAGTGCGAGGGACAGGACATACGGAAACACCATATATTTT. Translated, it gives CSARDRTYGNTIYF.